The clone carrying this T cell receptor (beta chain) was counted at least ten times. V gave up 0 bases and J gave up 3 bases, with 9 bases separating them. Germline V gene data show CDR1 as SGDLS and CDR2 as YYNGEE. The length of the CDR3 is 14 residues. Time point described: sample taken at primary tumor resection. Unsorted whole RNA from tumor, nontumor lung or frozen PBMC underwent sequencing. This sample was taken from a study of spatial heterogeneity in lung cancer. Each TCR cDNA molecule carried a unique molecular identifier. A single record per CDR3 protein comes from TCRdb applying MiXCR to the 5' RACE reads. Among roughly 16,000 distinct CDR3 sequences listed, around a fifth were seen once.

The sequence was collected from a female donor with early-stage non-small cell lung cancer. V gene TRBV9 combines with J gene TRBJ1-1, with D possibly being TRBD1 (5 bases). Source: PBMCs, taken at surgery. The CDR3 region has the DNA TGTGCCAGCAGCGTAGGGGGGGTGGACACTGAAGCTTTCTTT. This gives the protein CASSVGGVDTEAFF.